What follows is one T cell receptor (beta chain) and its context. Which antigen it targets is not known. Base qualities are not at hand, and no much larger clone is one base apart. This sample was included in a study of cytomegalovirus exposure and HLA in healthy donors (dated by TCRdb to the late 2010s). Broadly, across the study: The 666 repertoires of the first cohort and the roughly 120 validation repertoires were produced on the same platform, according to a later analysis. The study aimed to test whether cataloging public T cell receptors could reveal signatures of past pathogen exposure. In addition to the first cohort of around 670 subjects, a separate validation cohort of approximately 130 different subjects was used. To predict cytomegalovirus infection status, the study combined high-throughput TCR immunosequencing, statistical association of individual TCRs with disease status, and machine learning.

Measured from the cysteine to the phenylalanine, the CDR3 is 17 residues long. Only the CDR3 DNA is retained, 51 bases long and in frame from the first base. The V end gives up 2 bases and the J end 7 bases, leaving 15 bases in the junction not matched to a gene. For CDR1 and CDR2, the germline V gene lists LGHNA and YNFKEQ. The library was generated by the immunoSEQ multiplex PCR assay. On the authors' methods: A statistical classification framework was developed to diagnose cytomegalovirus status using the catalog of TCR beta chain sequences. The clones in this table, taken by TCRdb from immuneACCESS, are in-frame only. Not every clone is retained; where verified, under half of the shortfall comes from an unresolved V gene, and the cause of the rest is unknown. The D gene and trimming were derived from the DNA, and the V and J assignments and clone size from that table. Counted in this sample were around 230,000 clones; about 86% of them appeared once. About 1.2% of the sample is held by the ten biggest clonotypes.

What the research found in general, with its limitations: In vitro tests confirmed that a few of the cytomegalovirus-associated TCR beta chains recognize cytomegalovirus antigens. According to the authors, the approach could potentially be generalized to other disease states and immunological phenotypes. The classifier was reported to diagnose cytomegalovirus status with high specificity and sensitivity in both the original and validation cohorts. In the study, approximately 160 TCR beta chains were listed as associated with cytomegalovirus. A later analysis had no HLA typing for the validation cohort, so co-occurrence there was scored across all 130 or so repertoires. Most TCR sequences were seen in very few donors, while some public TCRs were found in many individuals. Of the cluster scores, roughly 95% were above 0 in a later analysis, which found that TCRs clustered in the first cohort also tended to co-occur in the 120 or so validation repertoires.

The donors belonged to the validation cohort of 90 to 150 subjects, which was separate from the roughly 700-subject first cohort. Sequenced: PBMCs. The V and J genes are TRBV4-2 and TRBJ2-7; TRBD2 aligns with 9 central bases. This receptor was obtained from a young woman in good health and CMV-seropositive. The CDR3 corresponds to CASSQSGPAGGPGEQYF. Here is the DNA: TGTGCCAGCAGCCAAAGCGGGCCCGCGGGAGGGCCGGGGGAGCAGTACTTC.